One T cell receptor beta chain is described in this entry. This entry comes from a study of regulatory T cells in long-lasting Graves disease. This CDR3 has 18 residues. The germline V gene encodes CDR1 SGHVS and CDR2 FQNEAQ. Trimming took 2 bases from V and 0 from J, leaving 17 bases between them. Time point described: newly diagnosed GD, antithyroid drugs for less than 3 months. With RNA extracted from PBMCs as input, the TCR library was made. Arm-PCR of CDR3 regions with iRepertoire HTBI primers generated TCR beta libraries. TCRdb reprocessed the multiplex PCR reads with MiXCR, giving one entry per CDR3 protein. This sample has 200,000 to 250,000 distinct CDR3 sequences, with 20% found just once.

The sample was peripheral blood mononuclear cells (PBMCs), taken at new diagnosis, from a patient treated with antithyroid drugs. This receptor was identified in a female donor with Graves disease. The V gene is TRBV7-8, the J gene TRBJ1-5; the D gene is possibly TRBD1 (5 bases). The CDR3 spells CASSLSGGWDPSNQPQHF. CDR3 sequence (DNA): TGTGCCAGCAGCTTATCAGGTGGATGGGACCCTAGCAATCAGCCCCAGCATTTT. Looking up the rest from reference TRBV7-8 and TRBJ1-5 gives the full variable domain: GAGVSQSPRYKVAKRGQDVALRCDPISGHVSLFWYQQALGQGPEFLTYFQNEAQLDKSGLPSDRFFAERPEGSVSTLKIQRTQQEDSAVYLCASSLSGGWDPSNQPQHFGDGTRLSIL.